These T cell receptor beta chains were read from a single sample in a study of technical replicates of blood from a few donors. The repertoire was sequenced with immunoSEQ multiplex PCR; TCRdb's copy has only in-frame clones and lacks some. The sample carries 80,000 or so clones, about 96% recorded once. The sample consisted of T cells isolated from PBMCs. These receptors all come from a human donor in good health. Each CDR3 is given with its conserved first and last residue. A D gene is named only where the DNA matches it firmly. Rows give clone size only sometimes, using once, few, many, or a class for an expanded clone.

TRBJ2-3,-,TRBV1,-,TGCACCAGCAGCCAAGAGTCAGAATCTGGCGGGACCGGCACAGATACGCAGTATTTT,CTSSQESESGGTGTDTQYF
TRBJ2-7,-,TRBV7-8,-,TGTGCCAGCAGCTTAGCCCCAATCCCCGAGCAGTACTTC,CASSLAPIPEQYF
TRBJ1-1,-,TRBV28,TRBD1,TGTGCCAGCAGTTTATGGGACAGGGTGTTCACTGAAGCTTTCTTT,CASSLWDRVFTEAFF
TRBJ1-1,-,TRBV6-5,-,TGTGCCAGCAGTGACAGTCGGCTGACTGAAGCTTTCTTT,CASSDSRLTEAFF
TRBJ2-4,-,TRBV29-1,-,TGCAGCGTTGGAGGCTCCATTCAGTACTTC,CSVGGSIQYF
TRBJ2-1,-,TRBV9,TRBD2,TGTGCCAGCAGCGTAGGCGGGGGATTATCCTACAATGAGCAGTTCTTC,CASSVGGGLSYNEQFF
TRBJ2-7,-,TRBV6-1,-,TGTGCCAGCCTTAACAGGGCCCCCTACGAGCAGTACTTC,CASLNRAPYEQYF
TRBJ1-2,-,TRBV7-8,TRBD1,TGTGCCAGCAGCTCAGGATTAGGACAGGGAACTACCTATGGCTACACCTTC,CASSSGLGQGTTYGYTF
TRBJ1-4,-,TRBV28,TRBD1,TGTGCCAGCAGTTTCGGCGGGACAGGGCCAAATGAAAAACTGTTTTTT,CASSFGGTGPNEKLFF
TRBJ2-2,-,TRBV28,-,TGTGCCAGCACTAAGCTTACAGGGCCCTCGAACACCGGGGAGCTGTTTTTT,CASTKLTGPSNTGELFF
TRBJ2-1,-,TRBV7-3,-,TGTGCCAGCAGCTCCTCCCGGGGGAATGAGCAGTTCTTC,CASSSSRGNEQFF
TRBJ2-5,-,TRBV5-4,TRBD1,TGTGCCAGCAGCTCCAACTCACAGGGGGCAGAGACCCAGTACTTC,CASSSNSQGAETQYF
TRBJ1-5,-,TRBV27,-,TGTGCCAGCAGTTCCTACGGGGGGGGCTGGAGCAATCAGCCCCAGCATTTT,CASSSYGGGWSNQPQHF
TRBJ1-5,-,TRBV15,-,TGTGCCACCAGCAGGCAGGGAAGCAATCAGCCCCAGCATTTT,CATSRQGSNQPQHF
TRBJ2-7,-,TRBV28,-,TGTGCCAGCAGTCCTGAAGAGGGACTTTCACTCTACGAGCAGTACTTC,CASSPEEGLSLYEQYF
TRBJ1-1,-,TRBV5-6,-,TGTGCCAGCAGCTTAACAGGGACCTTGAACACTGAAGCTTTCTTT,CASSLTGTLNTEAFF
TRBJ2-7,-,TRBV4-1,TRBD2,TGCGCCAGCAGCCAAGGGACTAGCGGGAGGTCAAGCTCCTACGAGCAGTACTTC,CASSQGTSGRSSSYEQYF
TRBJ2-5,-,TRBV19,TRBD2,TGTGCCAGTAGTACACTCCTGGCGGGGGAAGGTCGACAAGAGACCCAGTACTTC,CASSTLLAGEGRQETQYF
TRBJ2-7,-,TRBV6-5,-,TGTGCCAGCAGTTACTCGCTTCGGGACGAGCAGTACTTC,CASSYSLRDEQYF
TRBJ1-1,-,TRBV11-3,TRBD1,TGTGCCAGCAGCTTCTTGCCAGGGGGGCCGGGTAGCACTGAAGCTTTCTTT,CASSFLPGGPGSTEAFF
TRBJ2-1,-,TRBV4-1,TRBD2,TGCGCCAGCAGCCAAAGACTAGCGGGGGGCCCCTACAATGAGCAGTTCTTC,CASSQRLAGGPYNEQFF
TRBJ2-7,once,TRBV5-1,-,TGCGCCAGCAGCCCGGACGGGGCCTACGAGCAGTACTTC,CASSPDGAYEQYF
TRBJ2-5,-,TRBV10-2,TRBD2,TGCGCCAGCAGTGACGGGGGGAAGCGAGAGACCCAGTACTTC,CASSDGGKRETQYF
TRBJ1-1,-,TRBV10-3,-,TGTGCCATCAGGGGACTGAAGAACACTGAAGCTTTCTTT,CAIRGLKNTEAFF
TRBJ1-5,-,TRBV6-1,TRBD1,TGTGCCAGCAGTGACAGGGGGCTAGGGTATCAGCCCCAGCATTTT,CASSDRGLGYQPQHF
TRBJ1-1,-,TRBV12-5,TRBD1,TGTGCTAGTGGTTTGGTCCCGGGGACAGAGGGATTTTACGAAGCTTTCTTT,CASGLVPGTEGFYEAFF
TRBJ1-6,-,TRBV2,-,TGTGCCAGCAGTGAGGCTAGCTCCTATAATTCACCCCTCCACTTT,CASSEASSYNSPLHF
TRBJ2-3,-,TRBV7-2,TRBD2,TGTGCCAGCAGCTTCGGGGCTAGCGGGGGGGCAGATACGCAGTATTTT,CASSFGASGGADTQYF
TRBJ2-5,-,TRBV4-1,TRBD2,TGCGCCAGCAGCCAAGGGAATAGCGGGAGACGAAGGGAGACCCAGTACTTC,CASSQGNSGRRRETQYF
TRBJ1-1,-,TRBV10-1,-,TGCGCCAGCTCCCGGCTCCGGGGCACTGAAGCTTTCTTT,CASSRLRGTEAFF
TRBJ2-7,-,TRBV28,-,TGTGCCAGCAGTTTGAGGGAGTTATACGAGCAGTACTTC,CASSLRELYEQYF
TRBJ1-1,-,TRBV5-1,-,TGCGCCAGCAGGTCGGGAGAAAACACTGAAGCTTTCTTT,CASRSGENTEAFF
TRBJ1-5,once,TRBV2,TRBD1,TGTGCCAGCAGGGACAGGGCCAGCAATCAGCCCCAGCATTTT,CASRDRASNQPQHF
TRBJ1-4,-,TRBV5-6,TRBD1,TGTGCCAGCAGCCCGAATGACAGGGGCCGGTCGGAAAAACTGTTTTTT,CASSPNDRGRSEKLFF
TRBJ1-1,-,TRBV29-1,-,TGCAGCGTCAAAGGGAGGGACACTGAAGCTTTCTTT,CSVKGRDTEAFF
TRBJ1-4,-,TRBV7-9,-,TGTGCCAGCAGCTTTCCGGGAGTTAATGAAAAACTGTTTTTT,CASSFPGVNEKLFF
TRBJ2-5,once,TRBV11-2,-,TGTGCCAGCAGCTTAGGGGCCGGGACTGGACAAGAGACCCAGTACTTC,CASSLGAGTGQETQYF
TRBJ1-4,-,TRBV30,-,TGTGCCTGCATAAGTGTGGGGGCTACTAATGAAAAACTGTTTTTT,CACISVGATNEKLFF
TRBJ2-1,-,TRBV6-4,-,TGTGCCAGCAGTGACACAACTAGTAAGGCCTACAATGAGCAGTTCTTC,CASSDTTSKAYNEQFF
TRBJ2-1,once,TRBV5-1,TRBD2,TGCGCCAGCAGCTTGGAGGCTAGCGGGGCTCTTGGGAATGAGCAGTTCTTC,CASSLEASGALGNEQFF
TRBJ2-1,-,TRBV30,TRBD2,TGTGCCTGGGGGTCCCTTGGGACTACGAACAATGAGCAGTTCTTC,CAWGSLGTTNNEQFF
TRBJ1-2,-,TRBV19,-,TGTGCCAGTAGTATAGAGACGAGCCTAGGCGTCTATGGCTACACCTTC,CASSIETSLGVYGYTF
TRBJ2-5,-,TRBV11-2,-,TGTGCCAGCAGCTTAGTGCAGGTACAAGAGACCCAGTACTTC,CASSLVQVQETQYF
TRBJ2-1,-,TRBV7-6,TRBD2,TGTGCCAGCAGCTTACTAGCGGGGGGCCCCTTCTCCTACAATGAGCAGTTCTTC,CASSLLAGGPFSYNEQFF
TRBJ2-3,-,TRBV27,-,TGTGCCAGCAGATCAATGGCGGGTAGCACAGATACGCAGTATTTT,CASRSMAGSTDTQYF
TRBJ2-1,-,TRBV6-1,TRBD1,TGTGCCAGTTCGCAGGGGGCTGGCGGCAATGAGCAGTTCTTC,CASSQGAGGNEQFF
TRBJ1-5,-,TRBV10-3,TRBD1,TGTGCCATCAGTGCGGGACAGGGGAATCAGCCCCAGCATTTT,CAISAGQGNQPQHF
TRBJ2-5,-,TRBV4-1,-,TGCGCCAGCAGCCTCGGAGCACAAGAGACCCAGTACTTC,CASSLGAQETQYF
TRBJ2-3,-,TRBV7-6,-,TGTGCCAGCAGCTTAACCAGGGGCACAGATACGCAGTATTTT,CASSLTRGTDTQYF
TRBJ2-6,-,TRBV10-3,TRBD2,TGTGCCACGTCCCGTGCGGGGGGAATTTCTGGGGCCAACGTCCTGACTTTC,CATSRAGGISGANVLTF
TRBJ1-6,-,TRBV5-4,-,TGTGCCAGCAGCTCCGGACAGCTTAATTCACCCCTCCACTTT,CASSSGQLNSPLHF
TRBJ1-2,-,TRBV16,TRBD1,TGTGCCAGCAGCCACCCACAGGGGGACTATGGCTACACCTTC,CASSHPQGDYGYTF
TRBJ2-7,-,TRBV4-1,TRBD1,TGCGCCAGCAGCCAAGAAGACAGGGGCGCCTACGAGCAGTACTTC,CASSQEDRGAYEQYF
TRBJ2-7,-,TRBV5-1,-,TGCGCCAGCAGCTTGTGGACAGATGGATCCTACGAGCAGTACTTC,CASSLWTDGSYEQYF
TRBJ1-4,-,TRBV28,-,TGTGCCAGCAGTTTTTGGACAGTACGAGTTGAAAAACTGTTTTTT,CASSFWTVRVEKLFF
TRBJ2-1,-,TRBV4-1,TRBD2,TGCGCCAGCAGCCCCCTGGGACTAGCGGGGGGGCCGGGATACAATGAGCAGTTCTTC,CASSPLGLAGGPGYNEQFF
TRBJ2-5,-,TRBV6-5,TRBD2,TGTGCCAGCAGCAGGACTAGCCTCCAGGAGACCCAGTACTTC,CASSRTSLQETQYF
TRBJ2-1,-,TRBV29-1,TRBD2,TGCAGCGTTGAGGGACTAGCGGGGGGCGGGGTCTACAATGAGCAGTTCTTC,CSVEGLAGGGVYNEQFF
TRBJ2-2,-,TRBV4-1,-,TGCGCCAGCAGCCAAGTTGTCACCGGGGGCACCGGGGAGCTGTTTTTT,CASSQVVTGGTGELFF